This note documents a single TCR beta chain sequence. Its matching antigen is unknown. This record comes from a study of brain T cells in children with intractable seizures. Study conclusions and caveats: HCMV serostatus was not known, and viral specificity came from CDR3 similarity only.

The CDR3 covers 15 residues. CDR1 and CDR2 from the germline V gene are SGHRS and YFSETQ. The V end lost 5 bases, the J end lost 0 bases, and 11 bases lay between the germline ends. Only cases whose brain tissue showed the highest T cell transcript signatures were sequenced. Before surgery, patients took at least one anti-epileptic drug. Method: immunoSEQ multiplex PCR; TCRdb's copy keeps in-frame clones and lacks some. The data contain 110,000 or so clones, under 95% of them seen just once; the ten biggest clones take up 3.8%. The sequence was obtained from a boy in the first two years of life with hemimegalencephaly and intractable seizures. The V and J genes are TRBV5-1 and TRBJ1-4; no reliable D call. This specimen consisted of peripheral blood, obtained at surgery. The CDR3, as DNA: TGCGCCAGCAGAATCGGCGGGGCAACTAATGAAAAACTGTTTTTT. It yields the protein CASRIGGATNEKLFF.